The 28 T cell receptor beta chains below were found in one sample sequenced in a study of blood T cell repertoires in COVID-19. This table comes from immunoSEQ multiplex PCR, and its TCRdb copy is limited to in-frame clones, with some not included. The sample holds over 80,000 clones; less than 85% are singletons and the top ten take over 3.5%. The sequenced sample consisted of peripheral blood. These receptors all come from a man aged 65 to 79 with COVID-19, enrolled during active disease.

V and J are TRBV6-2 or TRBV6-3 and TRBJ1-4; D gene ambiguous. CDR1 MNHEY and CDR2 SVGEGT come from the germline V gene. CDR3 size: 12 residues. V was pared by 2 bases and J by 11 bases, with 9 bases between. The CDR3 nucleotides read TGTGCCAGCAGTTACAATGGGGAGAAACTGTTTTTT. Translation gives CASSYNGEKLFF.

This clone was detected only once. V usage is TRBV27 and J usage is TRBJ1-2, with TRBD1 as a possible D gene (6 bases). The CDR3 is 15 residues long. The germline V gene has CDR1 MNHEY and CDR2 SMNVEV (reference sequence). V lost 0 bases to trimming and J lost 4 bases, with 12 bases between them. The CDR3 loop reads CASSLSGGDGYGYTF. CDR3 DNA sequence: TGTGCCAGCAGTTTATCAGGGGGTGATGGCTATGGCTACACCTTC.

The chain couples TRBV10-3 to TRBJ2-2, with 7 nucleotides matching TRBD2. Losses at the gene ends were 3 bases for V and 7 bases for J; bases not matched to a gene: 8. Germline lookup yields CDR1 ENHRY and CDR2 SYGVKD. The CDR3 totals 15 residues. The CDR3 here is CAISDRVREGGELFF. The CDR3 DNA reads TGTGCCATCAGTGACCGTGTGAGGGAGGGCGGGGAGCTGTTTTTT.

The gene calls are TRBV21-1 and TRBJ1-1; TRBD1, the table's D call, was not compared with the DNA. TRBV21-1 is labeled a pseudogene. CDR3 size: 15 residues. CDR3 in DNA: TGTGCCAGCAGCGACCAGACAGGGTGGGACACTGAAGCTTTCTTT. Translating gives CASSDQTGWDTEAFF.

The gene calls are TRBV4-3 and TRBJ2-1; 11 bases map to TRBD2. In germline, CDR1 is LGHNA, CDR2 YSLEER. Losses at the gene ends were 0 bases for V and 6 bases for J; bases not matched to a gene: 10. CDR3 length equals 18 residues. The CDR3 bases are TGCGCCAGCAGCCAAGAAGAACTAGCGGGAGTTCCACGCAATGAGCAGTTCTTC. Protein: CASSQEELAGVPRNEQFF.

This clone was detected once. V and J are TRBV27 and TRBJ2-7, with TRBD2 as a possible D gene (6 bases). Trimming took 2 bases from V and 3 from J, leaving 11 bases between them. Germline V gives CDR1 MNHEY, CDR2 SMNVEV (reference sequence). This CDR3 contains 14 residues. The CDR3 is CASSLGGVNYEQYF. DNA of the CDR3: TGTGCCAGCAGTTTAGGCGGGGTTAACTACGAGCAGTACTTC.

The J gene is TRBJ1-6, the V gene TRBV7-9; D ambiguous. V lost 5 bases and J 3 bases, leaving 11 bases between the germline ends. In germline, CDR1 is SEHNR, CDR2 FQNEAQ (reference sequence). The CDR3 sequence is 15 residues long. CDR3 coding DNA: TGTGCCAGCAGCCTCGCCGGGGTCTATAATTCACCCCTCCACTTT. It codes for CASSLAGVYNSPLHF.

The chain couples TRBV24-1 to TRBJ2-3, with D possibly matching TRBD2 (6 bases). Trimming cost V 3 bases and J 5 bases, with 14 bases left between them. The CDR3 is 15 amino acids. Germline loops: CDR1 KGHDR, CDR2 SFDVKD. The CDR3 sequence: CATSDSTLGGDTQYF. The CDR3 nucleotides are TGTGCCACCAGTGATAGCACCTTGGGGGGAGATACGCAGTATTTT.

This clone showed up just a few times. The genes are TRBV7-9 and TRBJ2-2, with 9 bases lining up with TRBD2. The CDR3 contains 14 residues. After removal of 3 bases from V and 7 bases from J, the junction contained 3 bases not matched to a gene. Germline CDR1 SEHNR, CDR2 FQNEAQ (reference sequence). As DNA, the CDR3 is TGTGCCAGCAGCTTCGTAGCGGGAGTCGGGGAGCTGTTTTTT. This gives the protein CASSFVAGVGELFF.

CDR3 sequence reads: CASSQRDRGYEQYF. In nucleotides, the CDR3 is TGCGCCAGCAGCCAGAGGGACAGGGGGTACGAGCAGTACTTC. The rearrangement uses TRBV4-3 and TRBJ2-7; 11 bases line up with TRBD1. V gave up 3 bases and J gave up 4 bases; unmatched junction bases: 2. Germline V gene lookup returns CDR1 LGHNA and CDR2 YSLEER. This CDR3 has 14 residues.

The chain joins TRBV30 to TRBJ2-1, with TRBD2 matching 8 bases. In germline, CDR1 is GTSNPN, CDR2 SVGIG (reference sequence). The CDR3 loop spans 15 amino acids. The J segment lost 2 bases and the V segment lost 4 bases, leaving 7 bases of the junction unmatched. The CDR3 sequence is CAWTLAGGPYNEQFF. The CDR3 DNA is TGTGCCTGGACCCTCGCGGGGGGCCCCTACAATGAGCAGTTCTTC.

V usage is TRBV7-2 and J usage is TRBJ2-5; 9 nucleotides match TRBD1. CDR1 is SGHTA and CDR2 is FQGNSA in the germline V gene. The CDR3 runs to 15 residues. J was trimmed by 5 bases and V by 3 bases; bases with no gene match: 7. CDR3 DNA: TGTGCCAGCAGCTTCGCCGGGACAGGGTTTGAGACCCAGTACTTC. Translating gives CASSFAGTGFETQYF.

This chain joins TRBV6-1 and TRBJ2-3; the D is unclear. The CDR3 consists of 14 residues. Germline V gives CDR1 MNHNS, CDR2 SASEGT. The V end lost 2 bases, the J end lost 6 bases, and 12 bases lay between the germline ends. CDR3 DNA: TGTGCCAGCAGTGAAAACCCTGGCCCGGATACGCAGTATTTT. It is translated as CASSENPGPDTQYF.

The CDR3 reads CASRELAGAEAFF. CDR3 DNA: TGTGCCAGCAGGGAGCTGGCGGGGGCTGAAGCTTTCTTT. This sequence joins TRBV6-4 and TRBJ1-1, with D possibly matching TRBD1 (5 bases). With 6 bases removed from V and 6 bases from J, the gap between germline ends came to 14 bases. The CDR3 extends over 13 amino acids. In germline, CDR1 is MRHNA, CDR2 SNTAGT.

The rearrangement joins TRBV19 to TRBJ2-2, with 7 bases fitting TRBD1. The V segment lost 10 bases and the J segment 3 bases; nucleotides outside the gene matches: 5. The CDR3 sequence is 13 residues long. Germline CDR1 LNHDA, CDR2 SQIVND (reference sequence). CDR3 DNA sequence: TGTGCCATTACCCAGGGGGACACCGGGGAGCTGTTTTTT. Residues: CAITQGDTGELFF.

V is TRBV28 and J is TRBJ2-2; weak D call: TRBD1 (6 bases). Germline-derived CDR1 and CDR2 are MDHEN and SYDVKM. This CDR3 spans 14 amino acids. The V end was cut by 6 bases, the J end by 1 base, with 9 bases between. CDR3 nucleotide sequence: TGTGCCAGCAGCCAGACAGGGAACACCGGGGAGCTGTTTTTT. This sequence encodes CASSQTGNTGELFF.

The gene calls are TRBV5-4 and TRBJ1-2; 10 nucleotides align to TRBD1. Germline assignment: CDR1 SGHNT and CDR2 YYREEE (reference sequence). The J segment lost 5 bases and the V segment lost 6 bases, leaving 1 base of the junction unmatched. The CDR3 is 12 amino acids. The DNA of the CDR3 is TGTGCCAGCAAGGACAGGGGGTATGGCTACACCTTC. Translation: CASKDRGYGYTF.

The DNA of the CDR3 is TGCGCCAGCAGCCCGGAGGGCAGGGGGGATTACACTGAAGCTTTCTTT. It translates to CASSPEGRGDYTEAFF. The chain couples TRBV5-1 to TRBJ1-1; 7 bases align to TRBD1. Germline V gives CDR1 SGHRS, CDR2 YFSETQ. This CDR3 region has 16 residues. The V and J ends lost 4 bases and 3 bases, in that order; junction bases with no gene match: 12.

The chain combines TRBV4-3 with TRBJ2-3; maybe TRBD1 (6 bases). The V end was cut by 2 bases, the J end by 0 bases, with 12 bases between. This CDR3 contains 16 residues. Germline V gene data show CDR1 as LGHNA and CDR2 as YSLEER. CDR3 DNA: TGCGCCAGCAGCCAAAGTAACAGGGCCAGCACAGATACGCAGTATTTT. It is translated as CASSQSNRASTDTQYF.

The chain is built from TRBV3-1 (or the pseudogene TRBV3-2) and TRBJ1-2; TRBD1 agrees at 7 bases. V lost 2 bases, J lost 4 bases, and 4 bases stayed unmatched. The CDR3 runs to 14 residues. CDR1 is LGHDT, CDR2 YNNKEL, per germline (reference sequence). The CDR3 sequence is CASSQSGGGYGYTF. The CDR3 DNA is TGTGCCAGCAGCCAATCAGGGGGAGGCTATGGCTACACCTTC.

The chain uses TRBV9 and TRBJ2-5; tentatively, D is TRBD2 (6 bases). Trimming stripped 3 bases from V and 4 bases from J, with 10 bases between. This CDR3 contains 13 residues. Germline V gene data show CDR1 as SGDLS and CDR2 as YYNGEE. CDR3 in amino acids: CASSAGLSETQYF. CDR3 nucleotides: TGTGCCAGCAGCGCGGGACTTTCAGAGACCCAGTACTTC.

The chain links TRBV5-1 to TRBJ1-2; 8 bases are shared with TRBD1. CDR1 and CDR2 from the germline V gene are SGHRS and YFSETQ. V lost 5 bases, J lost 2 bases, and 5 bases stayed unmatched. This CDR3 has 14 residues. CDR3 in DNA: TGCGCCAGCAGTGAGACAGGGGACAACTATGGCTACACCTTC. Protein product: CASSETGDNYGYTF.

In DNA, the CDR3 is TGTGCCAGCAACGAGGGACTTCCCACAGATACGCAGTATTTT. Its translation: CASNEGLPTDTQYF. J is TRBJ2-3 and V is TRBV7-2; maybe TRBD2 (6 bases). V lost 7 bases to trimming and J lost 2 bases, with 13 bases between them. The germline V gene has CDR1 SGHTA and CDR2 FQGNSA. This CDR3 is built from 14 residues.

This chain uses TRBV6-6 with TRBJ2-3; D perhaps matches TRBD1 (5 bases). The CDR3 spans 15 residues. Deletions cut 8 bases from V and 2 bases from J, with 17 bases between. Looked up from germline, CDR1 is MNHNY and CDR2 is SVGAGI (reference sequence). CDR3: CASAYDSMITDTQYF. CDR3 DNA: TGTGCCAGCGCCTACGACAGTATGATCACAGATACGCAGTATTTT.

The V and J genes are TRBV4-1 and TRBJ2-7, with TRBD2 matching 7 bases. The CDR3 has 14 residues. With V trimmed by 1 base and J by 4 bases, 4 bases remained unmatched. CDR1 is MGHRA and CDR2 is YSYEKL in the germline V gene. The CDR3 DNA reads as TGCGCCAGCAGCCAAGTGCCGCGGGGGTACGAGCAGTACTTC. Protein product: CASSQVPRGYEQYF.

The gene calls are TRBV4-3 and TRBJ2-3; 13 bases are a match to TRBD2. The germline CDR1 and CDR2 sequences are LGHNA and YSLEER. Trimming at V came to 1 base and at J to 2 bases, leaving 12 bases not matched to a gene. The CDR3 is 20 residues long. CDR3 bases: TGCGCCAGCAGCCAAGCTACCCGGGCACTAGCGGGAGGGACCACAGATACGCAGTATTTT. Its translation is CASSQATRALAGGTTDTQYF.

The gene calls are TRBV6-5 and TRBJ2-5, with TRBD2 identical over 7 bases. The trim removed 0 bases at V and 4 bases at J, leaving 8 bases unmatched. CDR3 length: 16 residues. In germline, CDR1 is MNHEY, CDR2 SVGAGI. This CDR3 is CASSYSGGSTAETQYF. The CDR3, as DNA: TGTGCCAGCAGTTACTCGGGCGGGAGTACGGCAGAGACCCAGTACTTC.

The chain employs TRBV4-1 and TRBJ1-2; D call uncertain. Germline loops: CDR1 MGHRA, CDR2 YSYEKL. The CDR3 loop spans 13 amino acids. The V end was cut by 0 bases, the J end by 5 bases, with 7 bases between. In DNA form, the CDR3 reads TGCGCCAGCAGCCAAGATTCTGTTTATGGCTACACCTTC. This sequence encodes CASSQDSVYGYTF.